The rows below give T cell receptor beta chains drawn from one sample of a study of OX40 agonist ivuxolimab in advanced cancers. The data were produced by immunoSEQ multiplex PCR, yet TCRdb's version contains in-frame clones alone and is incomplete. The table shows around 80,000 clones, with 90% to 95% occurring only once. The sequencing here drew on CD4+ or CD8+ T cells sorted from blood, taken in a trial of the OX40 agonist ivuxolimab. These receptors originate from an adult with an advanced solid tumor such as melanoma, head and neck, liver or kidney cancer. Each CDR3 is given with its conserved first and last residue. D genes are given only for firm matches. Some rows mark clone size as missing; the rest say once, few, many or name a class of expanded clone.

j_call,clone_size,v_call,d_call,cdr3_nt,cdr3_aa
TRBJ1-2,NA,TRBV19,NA,TGTGCCAGTAGTATAAAACAGGGCCCCCATGGCTACACCTTC,CASSIKQGPHGYTF
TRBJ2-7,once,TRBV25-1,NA,TGTGCCAGCAGTGAATATGCCTCCTACGAGCAGTACTTC,CASSEYASYEQYF
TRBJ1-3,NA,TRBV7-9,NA,TGTGCCAGCAGCTTAATAAGAGGCTCTGGAAACACCATATATTTT,CASSLIRGSGNTIYF
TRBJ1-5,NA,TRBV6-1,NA,TGTGCCAGCAGGGGTGGGAATCAGCCCCAGCATTTT,CASRGGNQPQHF
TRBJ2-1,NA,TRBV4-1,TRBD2,TGCGCCAGCAGCCAAGGGACTAGCGGGGGCTACAATGAGCAGTTCTTC,CASSQGTSGGYNEQFF
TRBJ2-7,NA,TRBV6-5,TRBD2,TGTGCCAGCAGTTATGAACTAGCGTCTTCCTACGAGCAGTACTTC,CASSYELASSYEQYF
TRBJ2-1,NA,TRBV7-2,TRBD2,TGTGCCAGCAGCCACGGACTAGCACAGCAGTTCTTC,CASSHGLAQQFF
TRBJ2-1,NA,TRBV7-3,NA,TGTGCCAGCTCACTCCAACCCCTATACAATGAGCAGTTCTTC,CASSLQPLYNEQFF
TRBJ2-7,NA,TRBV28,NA,TGTGCCAGCAGCCGGACCATCTACTCCTACGAGCAGTACTTC,CASSRTIYSYEQYF
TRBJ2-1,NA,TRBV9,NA,TGTGCCAGCAGCTCAGGTGGGGTTAACAATGAGCAGTTCTTC,CASSSGGVNNEQFF
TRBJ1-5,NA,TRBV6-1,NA,TGTGCCAGCAGCGCCGGACAGAATAGCAATCAGCCCCAGCATTTT,CASSAGQNSNQPQHF
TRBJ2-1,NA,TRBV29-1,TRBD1,TGCAGCGGTGCGACAGGGACGGGTGAGCAGTTCTTC,CSGATGTGEQFF
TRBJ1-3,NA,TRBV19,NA,TGTGCCAGTAGTATCTCAAGGGGTACCGCCTCTGGAAACACCATATATTTT,CASSISRGTASGNTIYF
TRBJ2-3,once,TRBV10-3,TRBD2,TGTGCCATCAGGGAGACTAGCGTTAGCACAGATACGCAGTATTTT,CAIRETSVSTDTQYF
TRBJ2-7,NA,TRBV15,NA,TGTGCCACCAGCAGAGATACCGGCTCCTACGAGCAGTACTTC,CATSRDTGSYEQYF
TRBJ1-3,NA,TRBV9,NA,TGTGCCAGCAGCGTAGGGGGAGGGAACACCATATATTTT,CASSVGGGNTIYF
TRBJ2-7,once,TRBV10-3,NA,TGTGCCATCAGCGACGGGACACCTTACGAGCAGTACTTC,CAISDGTPYEQYF
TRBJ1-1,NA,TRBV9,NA,TGTGCCAGCAGCGTAGGGCCCCCAGGGAGGGGAACTGAAGCTTTCTTT,CASSVGPPGRGTEAFF
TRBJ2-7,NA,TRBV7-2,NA,TGTGCCAGCAGCCTGTCAAGAGAGCAGTACTTC,CASSLSREQYF
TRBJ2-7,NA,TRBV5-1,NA,TGCGCCAGCAGCCGCCAGAACAGGTCGCCCTTCTACGAGCAGTACTTC,CASSRQNRSPFYEQYF
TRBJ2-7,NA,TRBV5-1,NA,TGCGCCAGCAAAGTTCAGGGATCCTACGAGCAGTACTTC,CASKVQGSYEQYF
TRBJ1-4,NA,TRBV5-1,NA,TGCGCCAGCAGCTTGACAGGGCCCAATGAAAAACTGTTTTTT,CASSLTGPNEKLFF
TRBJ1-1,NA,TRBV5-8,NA,TGTGCCAGCAGCTTCCTTCGGGGAGCTGAAGCTTTCTTT,CASSFLRGAEAFF
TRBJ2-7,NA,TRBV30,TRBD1,TGTGCCTGGAGGCCTGCTCCGGGACAGGGTTCCTACGAGCAGTACTTC,CAWRPAPGQGSYEQYF
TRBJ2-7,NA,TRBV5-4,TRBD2,TGTGCCAGCAGCGAAGGACTAGCGGGAAACTCCTACGAGCAGTACTTC,CASSEGLAGNSYEQYF
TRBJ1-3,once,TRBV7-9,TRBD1,TGTGCCAGCAGCTTTCGTCGCTTAGGGGGCCCCCTCTCTGGAAACACCATATATTTT,CASSFRRLGGPLSGNTIYF
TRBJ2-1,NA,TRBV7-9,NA,TGTGCCAGCAGCTTAGAAAGGGGCCTACGGGCCTACAATGAGCAGTTCTTC,CASSLERGLRAYNEQFF
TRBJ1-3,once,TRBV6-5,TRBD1,TGTGCCAGCAGTTTCCGCTGGACAGGGGTTGGAAACACCATATATTTT,CASSFRWTGVGNTIYF
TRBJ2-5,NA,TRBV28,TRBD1,TGTGCCAGCAGCCCAACAGGGGCCCCTGGGAATGTGGAGACCCAGTACTTC,CASSPTGAPGNVETQYF
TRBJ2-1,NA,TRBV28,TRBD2,TGTGCCACCCACTCGTCTAGCGGGAGTAAATCTCGTGAGCAGTTCTTC,CATHSSSGSKSREQFF
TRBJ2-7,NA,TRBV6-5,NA,TGTGCCAGCAGTTACTCTGGGACTTTCAGCTCCTACGAGCAGTACTTC,CASSYSGTFSSYEQYF
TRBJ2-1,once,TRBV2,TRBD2,TGTGCCAGCACAGGGTTAGCGGGAGGGCGGGGTGAGCAGTTCTTC,CASTGLAGGRGEQFF